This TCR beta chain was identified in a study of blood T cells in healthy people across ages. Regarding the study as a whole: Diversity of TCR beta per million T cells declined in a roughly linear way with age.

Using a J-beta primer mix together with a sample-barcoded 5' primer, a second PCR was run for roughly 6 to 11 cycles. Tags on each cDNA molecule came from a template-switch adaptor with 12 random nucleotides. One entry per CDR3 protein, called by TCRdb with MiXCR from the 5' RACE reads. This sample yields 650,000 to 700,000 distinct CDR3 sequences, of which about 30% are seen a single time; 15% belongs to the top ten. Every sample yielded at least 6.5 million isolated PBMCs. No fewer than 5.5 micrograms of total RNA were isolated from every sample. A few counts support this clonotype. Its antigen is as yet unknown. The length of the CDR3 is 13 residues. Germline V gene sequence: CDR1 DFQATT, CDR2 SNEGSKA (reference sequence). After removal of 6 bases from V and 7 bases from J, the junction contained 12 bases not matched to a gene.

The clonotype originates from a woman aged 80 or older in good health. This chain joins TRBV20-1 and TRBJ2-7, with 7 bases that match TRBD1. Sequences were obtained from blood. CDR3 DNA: TGCAGTGCAGCGAGGGGGCGAAGGAATGAGCAGTACTTC. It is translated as CSAARGRRNEQYF.